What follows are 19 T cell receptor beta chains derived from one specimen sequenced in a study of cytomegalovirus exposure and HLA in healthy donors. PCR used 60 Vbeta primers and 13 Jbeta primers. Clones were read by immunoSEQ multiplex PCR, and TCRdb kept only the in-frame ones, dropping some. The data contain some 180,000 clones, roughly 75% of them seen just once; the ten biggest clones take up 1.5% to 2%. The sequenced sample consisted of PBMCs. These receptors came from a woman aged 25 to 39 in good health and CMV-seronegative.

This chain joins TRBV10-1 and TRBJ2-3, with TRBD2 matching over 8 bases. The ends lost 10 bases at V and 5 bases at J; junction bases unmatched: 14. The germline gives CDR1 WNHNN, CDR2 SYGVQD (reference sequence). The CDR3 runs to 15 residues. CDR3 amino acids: CATALASGGGDTQYF. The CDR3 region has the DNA TGCGCCACCGCCCTCGCGAGCGGGGGTGGAGATACGCAGTATTTT.

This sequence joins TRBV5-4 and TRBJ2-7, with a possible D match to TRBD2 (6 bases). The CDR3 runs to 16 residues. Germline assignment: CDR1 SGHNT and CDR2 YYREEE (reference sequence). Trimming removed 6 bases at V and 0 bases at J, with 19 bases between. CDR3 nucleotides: TGTGCCAGCACCATGGCCGGGGGTAGGAGCTCCTACGAGCAGTACTTC. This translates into CASTMAGGRSSYEQYF.

For the CDR3, the DNA is TGTGCCAGCAGGGGCTCGGGGACAGGGTGGGGTGGCTACACCTTC. Its protein is CASRGSGTGWGGYTF. The chain recombines TRBV27 with TRBJ1-2; 9 bases are shared with TRBD1. Trimming cost V 6 bases and J 7 bases; bases outside gene matches: 12. CDR3 length equals 15 residues. The germline V gene encodes CDR1 MNHEY and CDR2 SMNVEV (reference sequence).

This CDR3 reads CASSLAGTGTYGYTF. CDR3 sequence (DNA): TGTGCCAGCAGCTTAGCCGGGACAGGGACCTATGGCTACACCTTC. This chain connects TRBV11-2 to TRBJ1-2, with 9 bases matching TRBD1. CDR1 is SGHAT, CDR2 FQNNGV, per germline. The length of the CDR3 is 15 residues. V gave up 1 base and J gave up 4 bases; unmatched junction bases: 4.

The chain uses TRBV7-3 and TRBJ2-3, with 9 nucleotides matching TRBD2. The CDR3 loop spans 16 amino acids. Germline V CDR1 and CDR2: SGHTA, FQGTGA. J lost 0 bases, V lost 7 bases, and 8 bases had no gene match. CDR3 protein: CASKVGLATSTDTQYF. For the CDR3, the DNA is TGTGCCAGCAAGGTCGGACTAGCGACTAGCACAGATACGCAGTATTTT.

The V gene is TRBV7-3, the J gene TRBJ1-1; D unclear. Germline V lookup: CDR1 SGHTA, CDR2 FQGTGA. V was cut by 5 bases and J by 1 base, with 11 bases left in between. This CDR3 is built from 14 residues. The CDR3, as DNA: TGTGCCAGCAGCCGAGAGGGTACGAACACTGAAGCTTTCTTT. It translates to CASSREGTNTEAFF.

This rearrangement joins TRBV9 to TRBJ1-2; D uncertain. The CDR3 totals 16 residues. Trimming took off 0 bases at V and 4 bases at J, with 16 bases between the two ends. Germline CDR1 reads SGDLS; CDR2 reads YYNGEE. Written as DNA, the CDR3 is TGTGCCAGCAGCGTAGGAGGCGGGGAAATCCCCTATGGCTACACCTTC. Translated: CASSVGGGEIPYGYTF.

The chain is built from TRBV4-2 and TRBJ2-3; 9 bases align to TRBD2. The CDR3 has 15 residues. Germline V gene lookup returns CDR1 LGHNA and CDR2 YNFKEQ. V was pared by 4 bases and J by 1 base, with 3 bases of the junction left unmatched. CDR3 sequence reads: CASSPSGEGTDTQYF. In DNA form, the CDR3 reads TGTGCCAGCAGCCCTAGCGGGGAGGGCACAGATACGCAGTATTTT.

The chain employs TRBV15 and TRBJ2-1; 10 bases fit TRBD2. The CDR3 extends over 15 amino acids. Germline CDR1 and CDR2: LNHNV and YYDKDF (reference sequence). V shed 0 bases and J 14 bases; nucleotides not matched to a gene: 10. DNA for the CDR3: TGTGCCACCAGCAGAGAAAGCGGGGGGGCCGTAGAGAAGTTCTTC. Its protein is CATSRESGGAVEKFF.

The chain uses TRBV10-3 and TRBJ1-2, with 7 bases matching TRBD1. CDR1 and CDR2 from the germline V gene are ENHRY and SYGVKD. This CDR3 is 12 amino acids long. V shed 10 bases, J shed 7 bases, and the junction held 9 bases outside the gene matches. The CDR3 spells CATTDRELGYTF. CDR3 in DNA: TGTGCCACGACAGACAGGGAGCTTGGCTACACCTTC.

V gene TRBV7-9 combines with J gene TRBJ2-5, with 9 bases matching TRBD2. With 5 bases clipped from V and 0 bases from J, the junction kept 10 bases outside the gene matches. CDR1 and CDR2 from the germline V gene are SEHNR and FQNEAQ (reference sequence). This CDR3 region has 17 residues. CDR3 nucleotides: TGTGCCAGCAGCCTGGGGGCTAGCGGGGTGTACCAAGAGACCCAGTACTTC. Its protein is CASSLGASGVYQETQYF.

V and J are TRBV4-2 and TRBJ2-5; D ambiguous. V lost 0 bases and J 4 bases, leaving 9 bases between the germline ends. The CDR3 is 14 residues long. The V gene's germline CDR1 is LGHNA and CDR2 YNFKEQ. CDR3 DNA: TGTGCCAGCAGCCAAGATATGGTGGCAGAGACCCAGTACTTC. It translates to CASSQDMVAETQYF.

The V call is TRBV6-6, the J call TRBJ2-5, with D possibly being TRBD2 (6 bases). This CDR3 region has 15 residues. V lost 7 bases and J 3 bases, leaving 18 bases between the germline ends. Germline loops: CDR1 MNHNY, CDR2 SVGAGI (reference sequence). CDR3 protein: CASNPTGGAEETQYF. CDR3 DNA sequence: TGTGCCAGCAACCCGACCGGGGGTGCCGAAGAGACCCAGTACTTC.

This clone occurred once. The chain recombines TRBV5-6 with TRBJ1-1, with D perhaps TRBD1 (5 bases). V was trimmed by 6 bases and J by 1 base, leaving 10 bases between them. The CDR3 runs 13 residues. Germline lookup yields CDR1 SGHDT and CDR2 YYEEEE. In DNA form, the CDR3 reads TGTGCCAGCACCTTTACAGGGAACACTGAAGCTTTCTTT. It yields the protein CASTFTGNTEAFF.

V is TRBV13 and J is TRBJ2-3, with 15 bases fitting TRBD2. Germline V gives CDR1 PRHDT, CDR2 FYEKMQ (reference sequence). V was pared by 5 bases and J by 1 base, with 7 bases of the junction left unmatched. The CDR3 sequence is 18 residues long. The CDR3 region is CASSRTSGGAGGTDTQYF. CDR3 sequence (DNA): TGTGCCAGCAGCCGGACTAGCGGGGGGGCGGGGGGCACAGATACGCAGTATTTT.

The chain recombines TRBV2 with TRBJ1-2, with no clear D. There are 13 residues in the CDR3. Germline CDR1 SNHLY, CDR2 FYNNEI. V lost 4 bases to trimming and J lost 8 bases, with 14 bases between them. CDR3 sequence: CASSVVVGSGYTF. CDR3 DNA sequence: TGTGCCAGCAGTGTTGTGGTAGGGAGCGGCTACACCTTC.

The CDR3 sequence: CASSTGMNTEAFF. The DNA for the CDR3 is TGTGCCAGTAGTACAGGGATGAACACTGAAGCTTTCTTT. This chain links TRBV19 with TRBJ1-1, with TRBD1 as a possible D gene (5 bases). The V and J ends lost 4 bases and 0 bases respectively, with 6 bases between them. CDR3 length: 13 amino acids. Germline loops: CDR1 LNHDA, CDR2 SQIVND (reference sequence). Looking up the rest from reference TRBV19 and TRBJ1-1 gives the full variable domain: DGGITQSPKYLFRKEGQNVTLSCEQNLNHDAMYWYRQDPGQGLRLIYYSQIVNDFQKGDIAEGYSVSREKKESFPLTVTSAQKNPTAFYLCASSTGMNTEAFFGQGTRLTVV.

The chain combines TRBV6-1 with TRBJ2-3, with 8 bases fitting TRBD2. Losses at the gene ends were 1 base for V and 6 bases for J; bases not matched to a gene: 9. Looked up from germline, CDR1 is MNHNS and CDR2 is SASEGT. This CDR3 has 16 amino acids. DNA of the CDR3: TGTGCCAGCAGTGAAGGGGGACTAGGTTTCATGGATACGCAGTATTTT. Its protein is CASSEGGLGFMDTQYF.

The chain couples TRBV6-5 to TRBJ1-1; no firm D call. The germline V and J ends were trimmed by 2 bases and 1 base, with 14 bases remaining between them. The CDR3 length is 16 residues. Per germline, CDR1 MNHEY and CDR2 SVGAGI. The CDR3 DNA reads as TGTGCCAGCAGTTACATGGTGGCTCTCGCGAACACTGAAGCTTTCTTT. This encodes CASSYMVALANTEAFF.